This TCR beta chain was sequenced during a study of early T cells in non-severe SARS-CoV-2 infection. TCRdb passed the 5' RACE reads through MiXCR, listing each CDR3 protein once. The repertoire holds 100,000 to 120,000 distinct CDR3 sequences, with roughly an eighth as singletons. This clonotype was observed a few times. Germline CDR1 and CDR2: DFQATT and SNEGSKA (reference sequence). The CDR3 totals 14 residues. V was clipped by 1 base and J by 9 bases, with 16 bases between them. Specimen: whole blood. This clonotype was sampled from an adult who was a healthcare worker with PCR-confirmed SARS-CoV-2 infection or an uninfected control (not recorded which). This chain connects TRBV20-1 to TRBJ1-5; D gene ambiguous. The CDR3 DNA sequence: TGCAGTGCTAGAGGCCCGGATCGCAACAGGCCCCAGCATTTT. This sequence encodes CSARGPDRNRPQHF.